This T cell receptor (beta chain) was captured in a study of response to subunit inactivated influenza vaccine. TCRdb itself ran the RT-PCR reads through MiXCR, one entry per CDR3 protein. The sample shows approximately 530,000 distinct CDR3 sequences, around 7.9% of them seen only once. This clonotype was detected only a few times. The receptor's source is a man between 50 and 69 years old who received an inactivated influenza vaccine. The sample here was PBMCs from blood, taken roughly 24 months after vaccination.

The CDR3 spells CASSWGTGGAASDTQYF. CDR3 coding DNA: TGCGCCAGCAGCTGGGGAACAGGGGGCGCTGCATCTGATACGCAGTATTTT. The V gene is TRBV5-1, the J gene TRBJ2-3; TRBD1 agrees at 9 bases. V lost 3 bases, J lost 6 bases, and 14 bases stayed unmatched. Germline loops: CDR1 SGHRS, CDR2 YFSETQ. The CDR3 extends over 17 amino acids.